This T cell receptor (beta chain) originates from a study of cytomegalovirus exposure and HLA in healthy donors. The PCR contained 60 Vbeta and 13 Jbeta primers. The repertoire was sequenced with immunoSEQ multiplex PCR; TCRdb's copy has only in-frame clones and lacks some. The sample lists 100,000 to 150,000 clones, 80% occurring once. Germline V gives CDR1 SGHRS, CDR2 YFSETQ. This CDR3 region has 15 residues. Trimming at V came to 0 bases and at J to 6 bases, leaving 1 base not matched to a gene. Study observations and caveats: Indistinguishable V segments such as TRBV6-2 and TRBV6-3 were excluded. Relative to the roughly 700-donor mean, N-insertions were reportedly fewer in an Asian-associated ancestry cluster in a later analysis.

Of note for this clone: Its antigen is unknown.

The sequencing sample was made of PBMCs. The rearrangement uses TRBV5-1 and TRBJ1-4, with TRBD1 identical over 11 bases. The sequence was collected from a man aged 30-40 years in good health and CMV-seropositive. The CDR3 DNA follows: TGCGCCAGCAGCTTGGAGGGACAGGGGGATGAAAAACTGTTTTTT. Protein product: CASSLEGQGDEKLFF.